This TCR beta chain was sequenced for a study of CD8 T cells in Susac syndrome. Of note for this clonotype: Its antigen remains unidentified.

An input of 0.5 to 1 ug of RNA was subjected to reverse transcription using random hexamers. TCRdb itself ran the immunoSEQ multiplex PCR reads through MiXCR, one entry per CDR3 protein. The sample yields approximately 150,000 distinct CDR3 sequences, roughly 93% seen once. The study, taken as a whole, reports: The study recognized that the number of individuals in its TCR sequencing and HLA analysis was relatively small.

Germline CDR1 reads SQVTM; CDR2 reads ANQGSEA. Trimming took 6 bases from V and 7 from J; bases not matched to a gene: 5. This CDR3 is built from 11 residues. Sequenced sample: CD4+ T cells from PBMCs. The chain joins TRBV29-1 to TRBJ1-2, with TRBD1 matching over 7 bases. This receptor was obtained from a human donor in good health. This CDR3 reads CSVYRGGGYTF. The CDR3 DNA is TGCAGCGTGTACAGGGGAGGTGGCTACACCTTC.